A selection of T cell receptor beta chains follows, all from one sample in a study of blood T cell repertoires in COVID-19. Method: immunoSEQ multiplex PCR; TCRdb's copy keeps in-frame clones and lacks some. This table has about 300,000 clones, over 85% appearing once. Input material: PBMCs or T cells enriched from blood (not recorded which). The receptors derive from a woman aged 50 to 60 who had been exposed to COVID-19. Both conserved end residues are part of each CDR3. The order of the fields is CDR3 DNA, CDR3 protein, D gene, J gene, clone size, V gene. A D gene is named only where the DNA matches it firmly. The size of a clone is reported for some rows only, either as once, few or many, or as a class for expanded clones.

CDR3nt: TGCAGTGCTAGTGGGACTAGCGGGCTCAGAACTACGCAGTATTTT; CDR3aa: CSASGTSGLRTTQYF; d_gene: TRBD2; j_gene: TRBJ2-3; abundance: NA; v_gene: TRBV20-1
CDR3nt: TGTGCCAGCAGTTACTTGGGAGGGAACTATGGCTACACCTTC; CDR3aa: CASSYLGGNYGYTF; d_gene: NA; j_gene: TRBJ1-2; abundance: NA; v_gene: TRBV6-2/TRBV6-3
CDR3nt: TGTGCCAGCAGCTTCTCTCTCTCGGGGGCTGGAAACACCATATATTTT; CDR3aa: CASSFSLSGAGNTIYF; d_gene: NA; j_gene: TRBJ1-3; abundance: NA; v_gene: TRBV5-4
CDR3nt: TGTGCCAGCAGCGTTATACAGGGAGCGGGGGTGACCCAGTACTTC; CDR3aa: CASSVIQGAGVTQYF; d_gene: TRBD2; j_gene: TRBJ2-5; abundance: NA; v_gene: TRBV7-8
CDR3nt: TGTGCCAGCAGCTTAGGAACGCGGGGGGGACAAGAGACCCAGTACTTC; CDR3aa: CASSLGTRGGQETQYF; d_gene: TRBD2; j_gene: TRBJ2-5; abundance: NA; v_gene: TRBV7-2
CDR3nt: TGTGCCAGTAGGGACAGTAACACTGAAGCTTTCTTT; CDR3aa: CASRDSNTEAFF; d_gene: TRBD1; j_gene: TRBJ1-1; abundance: NA; v_gene: TRBV11-2
CDR3nt: TGTGCCAGTCAAAGGGACACAGACTATGGCTACACCTTC; CDR3aa: CASQRDTDYGYTF; d_gene: NA; j_gene: TRBJ1-2; abundance: NA; v_gene: TRBV2
CDR3nt: TGTGCCAGCAGCCAAGATTTAGAGGAGACCCAGTACTTC; CDR3aa: CASSQDLEETQYF; d_gene: NA; j_gene: TRBJ2-5; abundance: NA; v_gene: TRBV3-1/TRBV3-2
CDR3nt: TGTGCCAGCAGCCAAGATGAGGGCAGGGGAATTGGCTACACCTTC; CDR3aa: CASSQDEGRGIGYTF; d_gene: NA; j_gene: TRBJ1-2; abundance: NA; v_gene: TRBV4-2
CDR3nt: TGTGCCAGCAGTTACCCGACTGATCATAGCAATCAGCCCCAGCATTTT; CDR3aa: CASSYPTDHSNQPQHF; d_gene: NA; j_gene: TRBJ1-5; abundance: NA; v_gene: TRBV6-6
CDR3nt: TGTGCCAGCAGCTTAGCACCCCTGGGCTACACCTTC; CDR3aa: CASSLAPLGYTF; d_gene: NA; j_gene: TRBJ1-2; abundance: NA; v_gene: TRBV5-6
CDR3nt: TGTGCCAGCAGCTCAGGGGGGACAGCCATTAGGGGCACTGAAGCTTTCTTT; CDR3aa: CASSSGGTAIRGTEAFF; d_gene: TRBD1; j_gene: TRBJ1-1; abundance: NA; v_gene: TRBV7-6
CDR3nt: TGTGCCAGCAGCTTGGACAGGGGTAATGAAAAACTGTTTTTT; CDR3aa: CASSLDRGNEKLFF; d_gene: TRBD1; j_gene: TRBJ1-4; abundance: NA; v_gene: TRBV2
CDR3nt: TGCGCCAGCAGCCGGACAGGGTTCCACTACGAGCAGTACTTC; CDR3aa: CASSRTGFHYEQYF; d_gene: TRBD1; j_gene: TRBJ2-7; abundance: once; v_gene: TRBV5-1
CDR3nt: TGCGCCAGCAGGGGGCTACAAGAGACCCAGTACTTC; CDR3aa: CASRGLQETQYF; d_gene: NA; j_gene: TRBJ2-5; abundance: NA; v_gene: TRBV5-1
CDR3nt: TGTGCCAGCAGCCGAGGACTAGCGGGGGTGACTAGCACAGATACGCAGTATTTT; CDR3aa: CASSRGLAGVTSTDTQYF; d_gene: TRBD2; j_gene: TRBJ2-3; abundance: NA; v_gene: TRBV3-1/TRBV3-2
CDR3nt: TGTGCCAGCGGTGAGGGACAGGGAAATCAGCCCCAGCATTTT; CDR3aa: CASGEGQGNQPQHF; d_gene: TRBD1; j_gene: TRBJ1-5; abundance: once; v_gene: TRBV6-1
CDR3nt: TGCAGTGCTAGTCTGACTAGCTCCTACGAGCAGTACTTC; CDR3aa: CSASLTSSYEQYF; d_gene: NA; j_gene: TRBJ2-7; abundance: NA; v_gene: TRBV20-1
CDR3nt: TGTGCCAGTAGCAAACACCGGGACAGGGTTGAAAAACTGTTTTTT; CDR3aa: CASSKHRDRVEKLFF; d_gene: TRBD1; j_gene: TRBJ1-4; abundance: once; v_gene: TRBV19
CDR3nt: TGCAGTGCTAGGCGGGACACTGAAGCTTTCTTT; CDR3aa: CSARRDTEAFF; d_gene: NA; j_gene: TRBJ1-1; abundance: NA; v_gene: TRBV20-1
CDR3nt: TGTGCCAGCAGCTACGACAGACACAATGAGCAGTTCTTC; CDR3aa: CASSYDRHNEQFF; d_gene: NA; j_gene: TRBJ2-1; abundance: NA; v_gene: TRBV7-9
CDR3nt: TGTGCCAGCAGTGAAAGGGTGGACGGGGCTGAAGCTTTCTTT; CDR3aa: CASSERVDGAEAFF; d_gene: NA; j_gene: TRBJ1-1; abundance: NA; v_gene: TRBV25-1
CDR3nt: TGTGCCAGCAGCAGGCAGGTCGCAGGCCGATCCGGTACGCAGTATTTT; CDR3aa: CASSRQVAGRSGTQYF; d_gene: NA; j_gene: TRBJ2-3; abundance: NA; v_gene: TRBV14
CDR3nt: TGTGCCAGCAGCTCGAGGGGGCCCTCCTACGAGCAGTACTTC; CDR3aa: CASSSRGPSYEQYF; d_gene: TRBD1; j_gene: TRBJ2-7; abundance: NA; v_gene: TRBV7-4
CDR3nt: TGTGCCAGCAGCCTCGCCCACCTTGGCCGGGTTATGGGCTACACCTTC; CDR3aa: CASSLAHLGRVMGYTF; d_gene: NA; j_gene: TRBJ1-2; abundance: NA; v_gene: TRBV3-1/TRBV3-2
CDR3nt: TGTGCCAGCAGTGGGACAGGGCTGAACACAGATACGCAGTATTTT; CDR3aa: CASSGTGLNTDTQYF; d_gene: TRBD1; j_gene: TRBJ2-3; abundance: NA; v_gene: TRBV6-4
CDR3nt: TGTGCCAGCAGGGGACAGCAGAATTCACCCCTCCACTTT; CDR3aa: CASRGQQNSPLHF; d_gene: TRBD1; j_gene: TRBJ1-6; abundance: NA; v_gene: TRBV12-3/TRBV12-4